The subject of this entry is one T cell receptor beta chain. Its specificity is unknown. CDR1 is SGHRS, CDR2 YFSETQ, per germline. This CDR3 is built from 13 residues. V was cut by 2 bases and J by 0 bases, with 5 bases left in between. The data are from a study of T cell responses to AZD1222 COVID-19 vaccine. General study results and limits: Spike-wide coverage was observed for vaccine-associated CD4 TCRs, with dominant responses at 160-218 and 743-854. Just a handful of AZD1222 recipients tested seropositive at baseline.

Data came from immunoSEQ multiplex PCR; TCRdb stores just in-frame clones and leaves some out. The sample contains 100,000 to 150,000 clones, about 89% of which appear only once. This TCR was sampled from an adult in good health. The sample here was peripheral blood, taken on day 0 of MenACWY control vaccination. The chain joins TRBV5-1 to TRBJ1-1, with D unclear. DNA of the CDR3: TGCGCCAGCAGCTTAGTGCTGAACACTGAAGCTTTCTTT. Encoded protein: CASSLVLNTEAFF.